Following are 20 T cell receptor beta chains from one sample sequenced in a study of cytomegalovirus exposure and HLA in healthy donors. PCR employed 60 Vbeta and 13 Jbeta primers. Profiled with immunoSEQ multiplex PCR; TCRdb holds only in-frame clones, not every one. Of about 160,000 clones listed, about four fifths were seen once; the top ten hold under 8%. The sequencing input was PBMCs. These receptor sequences come from a man aged 50 or older in good health and CMV-seropositive.

The chain couples TRBV7-9 to TRBJ2-3; 10 bases align to TRBD2. J was trimmed by 2 bases and V by 1 base; bases with no gene match: 6. This CDR3 has 17 amino acids. Germline CDR1 and CDR2: SEHNR and FQNEAQ (reference sequence). The chain's CDR3 is CASSLGRLAGNTDTQYF. CDR3 DNA: TGTGCCAGCAGCTTAGGCCGACTAGCGGGTAACACAGATACGCAGTATTTT.

The V and J genes are TRBV28 and TRBJ2-5; TRBD1 aligns across 9 bases. This CDR3 is 14 amino acids long. Trimming took 6 bases from V and 5 from J; bases not matched to a gene: 7. Germline lookup yields CDR1 MDHEN and CDR2 SYDVKM. CDR3: CASRSGQGTETQYF. DNA for the CDR3: TGTGCCAGCAGATCGGGACAGGGCACTGAGACCCAGTACTTC.

This clone was seen more than once but under ten times. The chain is built from TRBV7-9 and TRBJ2-1, with D possibly being TRBD1 (5 bases). The germline V gene encodes CDR1 SEHNR and CDR2 FQNEAQ (reference sequence). V was pared by 1 base and J by 0 bases, with 10 bases between. CDR3 length: 16 amino acids. CDR3 amino acids: CASSLGTGFSYNEQFF. CDR3 in DNA: TGTGCCAGCAGCTTAGGTACAGGCTTCTCCTACAATGAGCAGTTCTTC. Using reference TRBV7-9 and TRBJ2-1 for the parts outside the CDR3, the full variable domain is DTGVSQNPRHKITKRGQNVTFRCDPISEHNRLYWYRQTLGQGPEFLTYFQNEAQLEKSRLLSDRFSAERPKGSFSTLEIQRTEQGDSAMYLCASSLGTGFSYNEQFFGPGTRLTVL.

The J gene is TRBJ2-5, the V gene TRBV10-3; maybe TRBD2 (5 bases). V shed 4 bases and J shed 0 bases, with 6 bases lying between them. Germline V gene sequence: CDR1 ENHRY, CDR2 SYGVKD. The CDR3 runs 13 residues. In nucleotides, the CDR3 is TGTGCCATCAGTGGGGGAGACCAAGAGACCCAGTACTTC. Translating it yields CAISGGDQETQYF.

The chain carries TRBV19 and TRBJ1-2, with a possible D match to TRBD1 (5 bases). The CDR3 extends over 14 amino acids. Germline CDR1 LNHDA, CDR2 SQIVND (reference sequence). Deletions cut 7 bases from V and 4 bases from J, with 16 bases between. The CDR3 DNA is TGTGCCAGTACCCTAGCGGGGGTCACCTATGGCTACACCTTC. Translated, it gives CASTLAGVTYGYTF.

This clone was seen a single time. The chain's CDR3 is CASSVAGGYNEQFF. The CDR3 region has the DNA TGTGCCAGCTCTGTAGCAGGGGGCTACAATGAGCAGTTCTTC. The V gene is TRBV6-5, the J gene TRBJ2-1; 7 bases align to TRBD1. With V trimmed by 8 bases and J by 3 bases, 7 bases remained unmatched. The CDR3 is 14 residues long. Germline lookup yields CDR1 MNHEY and CDR2 SVGAGI.

The chain employs TRBV7-6 and TRBJ1-1, with D possibly matching TRBD1 (6 bases). The CDR3 length is 18 residues. V lost 6 bases and J 1 base, leaving 24 bases between the germline ends. CDR1 SGHVS and CDR2 FNYEAQ come from the germline V gene. Written as DNA, the CDR3 is TGTGCCAGCAGTTTTTACAGGGTTATAAACCCAAGGAACACTGAAGCTTTCTTT. This translates into CASSFYRVINPRNTEAFF.

There are a few counts of this clone. The chain carries TRBV10-3 and TRBJ2-7; possible D gene TRBD1, 6 bases. The CDR3 is made up of 12 amino acids. In germline, CDR1 is ENHRY, CDR2 SYGVKD. V was trimmed by 4 bases and J by 3 bases, leaving 7 bases between them. The CDR3 spells CAISGQDYEQYF. The CDR3, as DNA: TGTGCCATCAGTGGACAGGACTACGAGCAGTACTTC.

V and J are TRBV7-3 and TRBJ1-2; 8 bases align to TRBD1. Germline V gene lookup returns CDR1 SGHTA and CDR2 FQGTGA. The CDR3 is 14 amino acids. The junction had 6 bases not matched to a gene; V was cut back by 5 bases and J by 4 bases. The CDR3: CASSPGQGGYGYTF. In DNA, the CDR3 is TGTGCCAGCAGCCCAGGACAGGGTGGCTATGGCTACACCTTC.

This clone has a single count. The rearrangement links TRBV27 to TRBJ2-2, with D tentatively TRBD2 (5 bases). V was clipped by 0 bases and J by 6 bases, with 14 bases between them. The CDR3 is 16 residues long. Germline assignment: CDR1 MNHEY and CDR2 SMNVEV (reference sequence). The CDR3 spells CASSLSAGKAPGELFF. CDR3 in DNA: TGTGCCAGCAGTTTATCAGCCGGGAAGGCTCCCGGGGAGCTGTTTTTT.

The chain is built from TRBV7-6 and TRBJ1-1, with D possibly being TRBD1 (5 bases). The V and J ends lost 1 base and 1 base respectively, with 10 bases between them. CDR1 SGHVS and CDR2 FNYEAQ come from the germline V gene. The CDR3 sequence is 15 residues long. CDR3 sequence reads: CASSLEDQGNTEAFF. The CDR3 DNA reads TGTGCCAGCAGCTTAGAAGATCAGGGGAACACTGAAGCTTTCTTT.

The chain has TRBV6-1 and TRBJ1-4; TRBD1 agrees at 7 bases. This CDR3 is 17 amino acids long. The V gene end was trimmed by 4 bases and the J gene end by 3 bases; junction bases not matched to a gene: 11. The germline V gene has CDR1 MNHNS and CDR2 SASEGT. CDR3 protein: CASSGTGTVLPNEKLFF. The CDR3 DNA reads TGTGCCAGCAGTGGAACCGGGACAGTACTACCTAATGAAAAACTGTTTTTT.

The genes are TRBV27 and TRBJ1-2, with D perhaps TRBD1 (6 bases). The germline gives CDR1 MNHEY, CDR2 SMNVEV (reference sequence). Trimming cost V 5 bases and J 0 bases, with 13 bases left between them. This CDR3 has 15 amino acids. The CDR3 DNA sequence: TGTGCCAGCAGTCTTAACAGGGACCCTAACTATGGCTACACCTTC. This codes for CASSLNRDPNYGYTF.

This sequence joins TRBV11-2 and TRBJ2-1, with 7 bases lining up with TRBD2. Per the germline V gene, CDR1 is SGHAT and CDR2 is FQNNGV. Trimming removed 0 bases from V and 10 bases from J; junction bases left unmatched: 6. The CDR3 has 14 amino acids. The CDR3 region is CASSLEAGVREQFF. In DNA, the CDR3 is TGTGCCAGCAGCTTAGAGGCGGGAGTCAGGGAGCAGTTCTTC.

The J gene is TRBJ2-7, the V gene TRBV28; perhaps TRBD2 as D (5 bases). The V gene lost 3 bases and the J gene lost 3 bases, with 15 bases spanning the gap. Germline V gives CDR1 MDHEN, CDR2 SYDVKM. The CDR3 consists of 15 residues. The CDR3 DNA reads as TGTGCCAGCAGTTTTAGCTGGACTGGGGTCTACGAGCAGTACTTC. Its protein is CASSFSWTGVYEQYF. The full variable domain, rest sourced from reference TRBV28 and TRBJ2-7, is DVKVTQSSRYLVKRTGEKVFLECVQDMDHENMFWYRQDPGLGLRLIYFSYDVKMKEKGDIPEGYSVSREKKERFSLILESASTNQTSMYLCASSFSWTGVYEQYFGPGTRLTVT.

This chain connects TRBV19 to TRBJ2-7; possible D gene TRBD1, 6 bases. V dropped 6 bases and J dropped 7 bases, with 22 bases sitting between them. The CDR3 has 15 residues. Germline CDR1 and CDR2: LNHDA and SQIVND (reference sequence). DNA of the CDR3: TGTGCCAGTAGCCGCGGACAGACTCAGGGTCGAGAGCAGTACTTC. Its protein product is CASSRGQTQGREQYF.

This clone has only a few counts. The same CDR3 also results from other DNA sequences found in this sample. This sequence joins TRBV11-2 and TRBJ2-7; 7 nucleotides line up with TRBD1. The CDR3 consists of 12 residues. CDR1 is SGHAT, CDR2 FQNNGV, per germline. With V trimmed by 5 bases and J by 4 bases, 2 bases remained unmatched. This CDR3 is CASSLDRYEQYF. As DNA, the CDR3 is TGTGCCAGCAGCCTGGACAGGTACGAGCAGTACTTC.

For this clone: The sample carries other DNA sequences with the same CDR3. The chain has TRBV30 and TRBJ2-1, with D maybe TRBD2 (6 bases). CDR1 and CDR2 (germline): GTSNPN, SVGIG (reference sequence). V dropped 2 bases and J dropped 2 bases, with 10 bases sitting between them. The CDR3 runs to 14 residues. The CDR3 nucleotides read TGTGCCTGGAGTCCGGGCGGGACCTACAATGAGCAGTTCTTC. This translates into CAWSPGGTYNEQFF.

The chain uses TRBV5-4 and TRBJ2-2; 16 bases are a match to TRBD2. Germline-derived CDR1 and CDR2 are SGHNT and YYREEE (reference sequence). V dropped 4 bases and J dropped 4; count of bases not matched to a gene: 7. The CDR3 length is 18 residues. CDR3 residues: CASSKGLAGGPATGELFF. In nucleotides, the CDR3 is TGTGCCAGCAGCAAGGGACTAGCGGGAGGGCCGGCCACCGGGGAGCTGTTTTTT.

The rearrangement links TRBV4-1 to TRBJ2-7; 8 nucleotides align to TRBD1. Trimming at V came to 0 bases and at J to 0 bases, leaving 7 bases not matched to a gene. CDR1 MGHRA and CDR2 YSYEKL come from the germline V gene. This CDR3 contains 17 residues. CDR3 in amino acids: CASSQEPRDRNSYEQYF. As DNA, the CDR3 is TGCGCCAGCAGCCAAGAGCCCCGGGACAGGAACTCCTACGAGCAGTACTTC.